This note documents a single T cell receptor beta chain sequence. The antigen is not known. This entry belongs to a study of cytomegalovirus exposure and HLA in healthy donors. Study details: About 80 million unique TCRs, all from HLA-typed donors, were included in an early release of the data.

Broader study findings: DRB1 had the most TCR associations and HLA-C the fewest, a later analysis found, with rates varying by HLA locus.

The PCR used 60 Vbeta and 13 Jbeta primers. Sequencing used immunoSEQ multiplex PCR; TCRdb keeps in-frame clones, though not all of them. The table lists under 130,000 clones, around 76% of them singletons. From germline, CDR1 is SGHDN and CDR2 FVKESK. This CDR3 is built from 14 residues. Trimming cost V 4 bases and J 3 bases, with 13 bases left between them. The sequence derives from a man aged 40-55 years in good health and CMV-seropositive. Sequenced sample: PBMCs. The chain combines TRBV14 with TRBJ2-7; no clear D gene. CDR3 bases: TGTGCCAGCAGCCCCGTCTTAAACTACTACGAGCAGTACTTC. This translates into CASSPVLNYYEQYF.